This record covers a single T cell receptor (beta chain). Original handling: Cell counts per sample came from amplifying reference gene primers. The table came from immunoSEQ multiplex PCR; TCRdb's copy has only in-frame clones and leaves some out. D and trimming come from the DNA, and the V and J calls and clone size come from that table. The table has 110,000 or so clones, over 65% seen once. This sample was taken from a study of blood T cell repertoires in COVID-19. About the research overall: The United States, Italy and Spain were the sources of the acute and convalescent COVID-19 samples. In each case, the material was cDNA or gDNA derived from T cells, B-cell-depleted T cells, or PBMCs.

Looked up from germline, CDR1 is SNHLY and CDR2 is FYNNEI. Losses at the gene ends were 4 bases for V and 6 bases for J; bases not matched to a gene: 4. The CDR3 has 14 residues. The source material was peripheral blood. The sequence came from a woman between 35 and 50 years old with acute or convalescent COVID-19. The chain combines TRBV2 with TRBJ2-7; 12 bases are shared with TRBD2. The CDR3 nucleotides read TGTGCCAGCAGTGTGTCTAGCGGGGGGGCCGAGCAGTACTTC. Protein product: CASSVSSGGAEQYF.